The source of this T cell receptor beta chain is a study of T cells in localized non-small cell lung cancer. General study results and limits: Across samples, adjacent lung featured a median approximately 60 of the top 100 tumor clones. T cell clonality was highest in uninvolved adjacent lung, above tumor. Heterogeneity cannot be ruled out, as sequencing used one tumor region only. In the blood, greater T cell density corresponded to longer overall survival.

The repertoire was sequenced with immunoSEQ multiplex PCR; TCRdb's copy has only in-frame clones and lacks some. Of about 23,000 clones in the sample, about 90% were seen once. J was trimmed by 5 bases and V by 1 base; bases with no gene match: 5. From germline, CDR1 is LNHNV and CDR2 YYDKDF (reference sequence). There are 15 residues in the CDR3. Notes on this clone: Its target is unknown.

This chain uses TRBV15 with TRBJ2-7, with 10 bases lining up with TRBD2. Sample: peripheral blood, taken before any cancer treatment. This sequence originates from an older male donor with stage I squamous cell lung carcinoma. The CDR3 DNA is TGTGCCACCAGCAGAGGGAGCGGGGGGGCCAACGAGCAGTACTTC. Amino acid sequence: CATSRGSGGANEQYF.